This T cell receptor beta chain is from a study of response to subunit inactivated influenza vaccine. One entry per CDR3 protein results from TCRdb running MiXCR on the RT-PCR reads. The table records around 480,000 distinct CDR3 sequences, about 17% of them present only once. The CDR3 consists of 13 residues. Trimming stripped 1 base from V and 8 bases from J, with 12 bases between. The germline gives CDR1 SGHAT, CDR2 FQNNGV. The clonotype comes from a man aged 50-75 years who received an inactivated influenza vaccine. V is TRBV11-2 and J is TRBJ2-7, with a tentative D call TRBD1 (6 bases). The sequencing used CD4+ T cells sorted from PBMCs, collected roughly 24 months after vaccination. The CDR3 nucleotides are TGTGCCAGCAGCTTAGGACAGGAGACCAAGCAGTACTTC. It encodes CASSLGQETKQYF.